The 21 T cell receptor beta chains reported below all come from one sample, sequenced in a study of Ad26.COV2.S vaccination and SARS-CoV-2 variants. This sample's treatment: over 15 received Ad26.COV2.S at low or high dose, single or two shots; 5 received placebo; per-sample allocation not given. The samples were gathered on day 63 after the first injection of vaccine or placebo. The repertoire was sequenced with immunoSEQ multiplex PCR; TCRdb's copy has only in-frame clones and lacks some. This table has some 420,000 clones, approximately 90% appearing once. This material consisted of peripheral blood, taken in a trial of Ad26.COV2.S vaccine versus placebo. The receptors shown here come from a person aged 18-60 years who received the Ad26.COV2.S COVID-19 vaccine or a placebo.

On this clone itself: One end of the junction is discordant with germline, which a read error may explain. V gene TRBV20-1 combines with J gene TRBJ2-4; TRBD1 matches at 7 bases. Germline V lookup: CDR1 DFQATT, CDR2 SNEGSKA (reference sequence). This CDR3 spans 10 amino acids. The CDR3 coding sequence is TGCAGTGCCCCTGAGACAGGGTTAGGGTTC. Protein: CSAPETGLGF.

The chain carries TRBV27 and TRBJ2-5; tentatively, D is TRBD1 (6 bases). Germline CDR1 is MNHEY and CDR2 is SMNVEV (reference sequence). CDR3 length: 16 amino acids. Trimming removed 6 bases at V and 7 bases at J, with 24 bases between. The CDR3 here is CASRTGNDRRAGTQYF. In DNA, the CDR3 is TGTGCCAGCAGGACAGGAAACGACAGGCGCGCAGGGACCCAGTACTTC.

The chain is built from TRBV7-2 and TRBJ2-5; 11 bases match TRBD2. The CDR3 is 16 amino acids. Germline V gives CDR1 SGHTA, CDR2 FQGNSA. V lost 10 bases to trimming and J lost 4 bases; unmatched junction nucleotides: 14. CDR3 DNA sequence: TGTGCCACCGGTCAAGGTAGCGGGGGGGCCACAGAGACCCAGTACTTC. Translation gives CATGQGSGGATETQYF.

This clone was detected once. The V gene is TRBV6-1, the J gene TRBJ2-1, with D maybe TRBD1 (5 bases). Trimming took off 2 bases at V and 3 bases at J, with 8 bases between the two ends. The CDR3 spans 14 residues. Germline V gene sequence: CDR1 MNHNS, CDR2 SASEGT. The CDR3 is CASSEQGSYNEQFF. The CDR3 DNA reads as TGTGCCAGCAGTGAACAGGGTAGCTACAATGAGCAGTTCTTC.

The chain employs TRBV6-2 or TRBV6-3 and TRBJ1-1; no clear D gene. V was pared by 1 base and J by 1 base, with 7 bases between. Germline V gives CDR1 MNHEY, CDR2 SVGEGT. The CDR3 is 14 amino acids. This CDR3 is CASSYFLQNTEAFF. As DNA, the CDR3 is TGTGCCAGCAGTTACTTCCTGCAGAACACTGAAGCTTTCTTT.

This chain uses TRBV18 with TRBJ1-1; D is unresolved. Trimming left V 3 bases short and J 4 bases short, with 21 bases between. Germline values: CDR1 KGHSH, CDR2 LQKENI. CDR3 length equals 17 residues. In nucleotides, the CDR3 is TGTGCCAGCTCACCGAGGAGGTCAGAGGAAAGAGGCACTGAAGCTTTCTTT. Its protein is CASSPRRSEERGTEAFF.

This chain connects TRBV7-2 to TRBJ1-1, with TRBD1 matching 7 bases. CDR3 length equals 13 residues. The trim removed 10 bases at V and 1 base at J, leaving 6 bases unmatched. The germline CDR1 and CDR2 sequences are SGHTA and FQGNSA. The CDR3 is CATQGGGNTEAFF. Written as DNA, the CDR3 is TGTGCCACCCAGGGGGGTGGGAACACTGAAGCTTTCTTT.

V usage is TRBV5-1 and J usage is TRBJ2-3; 8 bases agree with TRBD2. J lost 4 bases, V lost 4 bases, and 8 bases had no gene match. CDR3 size: 15 residues. The V gene's germline CDR1 is SGHRS and CDR2 YFSETQ. The CDR3 here is CASSLGGAGADTQYF. For the CDR3, the DNA is TGCGCCAGCAGCCTCGGGGGGGCCGGAGCAGATACGCAGTATTTT.

CDR3 DNA: TGTGCCAGCAGCTTAGACTGGGCCCGATGGGGGGAGCTGTTTTTT. Its translation: CASSLDWARWGELFF. The V call is TRBV11-2, the J call TRBJ2-2; D is ambiguous. V was shortened by 0 bases and J by 8 bases, with 13 bases between the two germline ends. The CDR3 totals 15 residues. Germline values: CDR1 SGHAT, CDR2 FQNNGV.

The V and J genes are TRBV27 and TRBJ1-3; TRBD1 is a possible D gene (6 bases). In germline, CDR1 is MNHEY, CDR2 SMNVEV (reference sequence). There are 16 residues in the CDR3. The V end was cut by 5 bases, the J end by 0 bases, with 14 bases between. This CDR3 is CASSLGDTSSGNTIYF. CDR3 in DNA: TGTGCCAGCAGTCTAGGGGACACCAGCTCTGGAAACACCATATATTTT.

The CDR3 DNA is TGTGCCAGTAGTATTCACGGGGGCTCCTACGAGCAGTACTTC. It translates to CASSIHGGSYEQYF. The rearrangement joins TRBV19 to TRBJ2-7; maybe TRBD2 (6 bases). The V end was cut by 3 bases, the J end by 0 bases, with 9 bases between. CDR3 length equals 14 residues. The germline gives CDR1 LNHDA, CDR2 SQIVND (reference sequence).

The chain couples TRBV7-9 to TRBJ2-5, with a weak D call TRBD1 (6 bases). Germline V lookup: CDR1 SEHNR, CDR2 FQNEAQ (reference sequence). V was clipped by 2 bases and J by 1 base, with 11 bases between them. The CDR3 is 15 residues long. This CDR3 is CASSLPRTAQETQYF. CDR3 nucleotide sequence: TGTGCCAGCAGCTTACCCAGGACAGCCCAAGAGACCCAGTACTTC.

V usage is TRBV28 and J usage is TRBJ1-6; 8 bases are a match to TRBD1. Germline CDR1 reads MDHEN; CDR2 reads SYDVKM. The CDR3 is made up of 17 amino acids. The V gene end was trimmed by 6 bases and the J gene end by 9 bases; junction bases not matched to a gene: 16. The CDR3 here is CASSHLRDRTLSSPLHF. DNA for the CDR3: TGTGCCAGCAGCCACTTGAGGGACAGGACCCTTAGTTCACCCCTCCACTTT.

In its sample, this clone was seen a few times. Other nucleotide sequences in the sample specify the same CDR3. The CDR3 sequence is CASSVAGTSGNTIYF. For the CDR3, the DNA is TGTGCCAGCAGCGTAGCAGGGACCTCTGGAAACACCATATATTTT. The rearrangement joins TRBV9 to TRBJ1-3; D might be TRBD1 (5 bases). The CDR3 totals 15 residues. Germline CDR1 and CDR2: SGDLS and YYNGEE. The V end was cut by 0 bases, the J end by 0 bases, with 7 bases between.

This chain connects TRBV4-3 to TRBJ1-1, with 7 bases identical to TRBD1. V lost 0 bases, J lost 1 base, and 2 bases stayed unmatched. This CDR3 region has 15 residues. Per the germline V gene, CDR1 is LGHNA and CDR2 is YSLEER. CDR3 residues: CASSQDHRGNTEAFF. Written as DNA, the CDR3 is TGCGCCAGCAGCCAAGACCACAGGGGGAACACTGAAGCTTTCTTT.

The chain couples TRBV21-1 to TRBJ2-7; the D segment call TRBD1 is taken from the table without a DNA check. TRBV21-1 is recorded as a pseudogene. The length of the CDR3 is 15 residues. CDR3 sequence: CASSGHRGTVYEQYF. CDR3 nucleotide sequence: TGTGCCAGCAGCGGACACAGGGGTACGGTCTACGAGCAGTACTTC.

This clone is a singleton in its sample. The V call is TRBV7-9, the J call TRBJ1-2; 9 positions match TRBD1. With 6 bases clipped from V and 2 bases from J, the junction kept 10 bases outside the gene matches. In germline, CDR1 is SEHNR, CDR2 FQNEAQ (reference sequence). The CDR3 extends over 16 amino acids. CDR3 loop: CASSIGGTGGNYGYTF. For the CDR3, the DNA is TGTGCCAGCAGTATAGGGGGTACAGGGGGCAACTATGGCTACACCTTC.

The V call is TRBV6-5, the J call TRBJ2-2; TRBD1 matches at 8 bases. CDR3 length equals 15 residues. Germline loops: CDR1 MNHEY, CDR2 SVGAGI. V gave up 6 bases and J gave up 5 bases; unmatched junction bases: 8. The CDR3 DNA reads as TGTGCCAGCAGGTCAGGGGGCGCGTATACCGGGGAGCTGTTTTTT. As protein: CASRSGGAYTGELFF.

The chain recombines TRBV7-6 with TRBJ2-7; no firm D call. The CDR3 runs to 16 residues. Trimming took off 1 base at V and 2 bases at J, with 15 bases between the two ends. Germline V gene lookup returns CDR1 SGHVS and CDR2 FNYEAQ. CDR3: CASSLVPALATYEQYF. The CDR3 DNA sequence: TGTGCCAGCAGCTTAGTCCCCGCACTGGCCACCTACGAGCAGTACTTC.

The rearrangement joins TRBV10-3 to TRBJ1-6, with D possibly matching TRBD1 (6 bases). The germline V and J ends were trimmed by 2 bases and 9 bases, with 14 bases remaining between them. CDR1 and CDR2 from the germline V gene are ENHRY and SYGVKD. This CDR3 has 15 residues. The CDR3 here is CAISEPSRGPSPLHF. Here the CDR3 DNA reads TGTGCCATCAGTGAGCCGTCCAGGGGTCCTTCACCCCTCCACTTT.

The V gene is TRBV5-1, the J gene TRBJ1-6; 7 bases line up with TRBD1. The CDR3 covers 17 residues. J lost 0 bases, V lost 4 bases, and 7 bases had no gene match. The germline gives CDR1 SGHRS, CDR2 YFSETQ. The CDR3 spells CASSIYRGSSYNSPLHF. The CDR3 region has the DNA TGCGCCAGCAGCATCTACAGGGGAAGCTCCTATAATTCACCCCTCCACTTT.